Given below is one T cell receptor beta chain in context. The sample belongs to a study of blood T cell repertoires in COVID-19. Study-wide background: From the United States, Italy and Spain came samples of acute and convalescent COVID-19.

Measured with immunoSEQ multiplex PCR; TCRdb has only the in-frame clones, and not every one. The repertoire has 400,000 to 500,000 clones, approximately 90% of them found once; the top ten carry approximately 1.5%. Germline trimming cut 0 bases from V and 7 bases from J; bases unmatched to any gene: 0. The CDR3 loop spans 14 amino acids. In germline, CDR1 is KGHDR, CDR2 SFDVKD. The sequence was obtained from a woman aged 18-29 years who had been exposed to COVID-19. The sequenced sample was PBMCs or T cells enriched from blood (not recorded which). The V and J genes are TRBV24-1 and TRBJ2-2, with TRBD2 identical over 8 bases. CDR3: CATSDLGTSGELFF. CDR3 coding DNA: TGTGCCACCAGTGATTTGGGGACTAGCGGGGAGCTGTTTTTT.